A selection of T cell receptor beta chains follows, all from one sample in a study of T cell responses to AZD1222 COVID-19 vaccine. Libraries were prepared by immunoSEQ multiplex PCR; TCRdb keeps only in-frame clonotypes and omits some of them. The sample carries about 100,000 clones, roughly 90% recorded once. The specimen was peripheral blood, collected on day 0 of AZD1222 vaccination. The origin of the receptors is an adult in good health. The CDR3 runs from the conserved cysteine through the conserved F or W. Each record gives: J gene, V gene, CDR3 length, clone size, D gene, CDR3 DNA, CDR3 protein. The D gene is left open where the match is weak. Some rows have no size entry. The others give once, few or many, or a class for an expanded clone.

TRBJ1-1 | TRBV29-1 | 15 | . | . | TGCAGCGTTGAAGTGGGTGCCATCATTGTGACTGAAGCTTTCTTT | CSVEVGAIIVTEAFF
TRBJ1-4 | TRBV7-2 | 15 | . | TRBD1 | TGTGCCAGCAGCTTAGGAGGGGGAGGGGGCGAAAAACTGTTTTTT | CASSLGGGGGEKLFF
TRBJ2-1 | TRBV7-2 | 12 | . | . | TGTGCCAGCAGCCCGAGGGGAGATGAGCAGTTCTTC | CASSPRGDEQFF
TRBJ1-1 | TRBV3-1/TRBV3-2 | 13 | . | TRBD1 | TGTGCCAGCAGCGGTGACAGGGGGCCTGAAGCTTTCTTT | CASSGDRGPEAFF
TRBJ1-2 | TRBV10-3 | 16 | . | TRBD1 | TGTGCCATCAGTGACGAAAGGGGACAGTCAAAGGGTGGCTACACCTTC | CAISDERGQSKGGYTF
TRBJ1-6 | TRBV19 | 16 | . | TRBD1 | TGTGCCAGTAGTCCCGGGACAGGGGAGCACAATTCACCCCTCCACTTT | CASSPGTGEHNSPLHF
TRBJ2-7 | TRBV19 | 15 | few | TRBD1 | TGTGCCAGTAGTATCCGGGACAGGGGAGGGTACGAGCAGTACTTC | CASSIRDRGGYEQYF
TRBJ2-2 | TRBV19 | 17 | once | TRBD1 | TGTGCCAGTAGTACAGTACCGGGACAGGGGAACACCGGGGAGCTGTTTTTT | CASSTVPGQGNTGELFF
TRBJ2-1 | TRBV19 | 17 | . | TRBD1 | TGTGCCAGTAGTCCCGGGACAGGGGAGCCCTCCTACAATGAGCAGTTCTTC | CASSPGTGEPSYNEQFF
TRBJ1-1 | TRBV2 | 12 | . | . | TGTGCCAGCAGGCTGAATTGGGCTGAAGCTTTCTTT | CASRLNWAEAFF
TRBJ2-2 | TRBV28 | 16 | . | TRBD2 | TGTGCCAGCAGTTACACCGGGACTAGCATTGTAGGGGAGCTGTTTTTT | CASSYTGTSIVGELFF
TRBJ1-2 | TRBV9 | 14 | . | TRBD1 | TGTGCCAGCAGCCCCGGACAGGGGCCCCAGGGCTACACCTTC | CASSPGQGPQGYTF
TRBJ2-5 | TRBV20-1 | 11 | . | . | TGCAGTGCCAGGGACATTTTCGACCAGTACTTC | CSARDIFDQYF
TRBJ1-3 | TRBV7-6 | 15 | . | TRBD1 | TGTGCCAGCAGCTTAAAAGGGACAGCTGGAAACACCATATATTTT | CASSLKGTAGNTIYF
TRBJ1-2 | TRBV30 | 12 | . | . | TGTGCCTGGGCCAAGGGAAACTATGGCTACACCTTC | CAWAKGNYGYTF
TRBJ2-7 | TRBV27 | 15 | . | . | TGTGCCAGCAGTGCACGATCCAGGGGATCCTACGAGCAGTACTTC | CASSARSRGSYEQYF
TRBJ2-3 | TRBV11-3 | 16 | . | TRBD1 | TGTGCCAGCAGCATCTCAACAGGGGCTAGCACAGATACGCAGTATTTT | CASSISTGASTDTQYF
TRBJ2-3 | TRBV3-1/TRBV3-2 | 13 | . | . | TGTGCCAGCAGCCAAAAGGGGCAGGGTACGCAGTATTTT | CASSQKGQGTQYF
TRBJ2-2 | TRBV13 | 14 | . | TRBD2 | TGTGCCAGCACCTCTCGCGGGAGGACCGGGGAGCTGTTTTTT | CASTSRGRTGELFF
TRBJ1-4 | TRBV20-1 | 14 | . | TRBD1 | TGCAGTGCTAGTACGGGGGGACAGAACGAAAAACTGTTTTTT | CSASTGGQNEKLFF
TRBJ2-1 | TRBV6-2/TRBV6-3 | 18 | . | TRBD2 | TGTGCCAGCAGTAGCCCAGAGCGGGGGGGCCCAAAGTACAATGAGCAGTTCTTC | CASSSPERGGPKYNEQFF
TRBJ2-1 | TRBV10-3 | 11 | . | . | TGTGCCATCAGTGAGGTGAATGAGCAGTTCTTC | CAISEVNEQFF
TRBJ2-2 | TRBV6-6 | 15 | . | TRBD2 | TGTGCCAGCAGTTACGACGGGGGGGACACCGGGGAGCTGTTTTTT | CASSYDGGDTGELFF
TRBJ2-2 | TRBV28 | 17 | . | TRBD2 | TGTGCCAGCAGGGGGGGACTAGCGGGAGGAGGGACCGGGGAGCTGTTTTTT | CASRGGLAGGGTGELFF
TRBJ1-1 | TRBV4-3 | 13 | . | . | TGCGCCAGCAGCCAGAGGCAACGGTTCGAAGCTTTCTTT | CASSQRQRFEAFF
TRBJ2-1 | TRBV7-8 | 15 | . | . | TGTGCCAGCAGCTTTGCTGCGGGCGGGCACAATGAGCAGTTCTTC | CASSFAAGGHNEQFF
TRBJ1-1 | TRBV6-2/TRBV6-3 | 14 | . | . | TGTGCCAGCAGTTGGGGGGCCGGCAGTACTGAAGCTTTCTTT | CASSWGAGSTEAFF
TRBJ2-7 | TRBV28 | 11 | once | . | TGTGCCAGCACCCAGAACTACGAGCAGTACTTC | CASTQNYEQYF
TRBJ1-5 | TRBV30 | 17 | . | . | TGTGCCTGGAGTGTACCAAAGGGTTCCATGGGGAATCAGCCCCAGCATTTT | CAWSVPKGSMGNQPQHF
TRBJ2-5 | TRBV12-3/TRBV12-4 | 11 | . | . | TGTGCCAGCAGTTTCGGGGAGACCCAGTACTTC | CASSFGETQYF
TRBJ2-7 | TRBV7-2 | 12 | . | . | TGTGCCAGCAGCCGAAGCTCCTACGAGCAGTACTTC | CASSRSSYEQYF
TRBJ2-1 | TRBV7-9 | 17 | . | . | TGTGCCAGCAGCTTAGCTCTCACAGGGTATTCCTACAATGAGCAGTTCTTC | CASSLALTGYSYNEQFF
TRBJ2-1 | TRBV18 | 15 | . | . | TGTGCCAGCTCACCAGGGTTACCTACCCACAATGAGCAGTTCTTC | CASSPGLPTHNEQFF
TRBJ2-1 | TRBV29-1 | 14 | once | . | TGCAGCGTTTACGGAGTGGACAGCGCTCGTGAGCAGTTCTTC | CSVYGVDSAREQFF
TRBJ2-5 | TRBV28 | 15 | . | TRBD1 | TGTGCCAGCAGTTTTGCACAGGGGGCAAGTGAGACCCAGTACTTC | CASSFAQGASETQYF
TRBJ2-1 | TRBV15 | 14 | few | . | TGTGCCACCAGCAGAGCAACAGTGTACAATGAGCAGTTCTTC | CATSRATVYNEQFF
TRBJ1-2 | TRBV24-1 | 13 | . | . | TGTGCCACCAGTGATGCAGCTGGCTATGGCTACACCTTC | CATSDAAGYGYTF
TRBJ2-7 | TRBV2 | 14 | . | TRBD1 | TGTGCCAGCACCAGGGACAGGGGGCTGGGTGAGCAGTACTTC | CASTRDRGLGEQYF
TRBJ2-4 | TRBV3-1/TRBV3-2 | 19 | . | TRBD1 | TGTGCCAGCAGCCAAGATAGGAGGGACAGGAAACTAGCCAAAAACATTCAGTACTTC | CASSQDRRDRKLAKNIQYF